Presented here are 20 T cell receptor beta chains from one specimen sequenced in a study of blood T cell repertoires in COVID-19. Some clones are missing from TCRdb's copy, which holds only in-frame ones; the method was immunoSEQ multiplex PCR. The table has 90,000 to 100,000 clones, around 75% seen once. Sequenced material: peripheral blood. These receptors were obtained from a man aged 65-85 years with acute or convalescent COVID-19.

The rearrangement joins TRBV24-1 to TRBJ2-1; 7 bases agree with TRBD1. This CDR3 is built from 14 residues. Germline V gene lookup returns CDR1 KGHDR and CDR2 SFDVKD. The V gene end was trimmed by 7 bases and the J gene end by 3 bases; junction bases not matched to a gene: 5. CDR3 in amino acids: CATSPGQNYNEQFF. The CDR3 DNA sequence: TGTGCCACCAGCCCGGGACAGAACTACAATGAGCAGTTCTTC.

This clone came up a few times. This sequence joins TRBV18 and TRBJ2-2; 8 bases align to TRBD2. CDR1 is KGHSH and CDR2 is LQKENI in the germline V gene. Unmatched junction bases numbered 7, after V lost 3 bases and J lost 4 bases. CDR3 length equals 16 residues. The chain's CDR3 is CASSPNGGRSTGELFF. The CDR3 nucleotides are TGTGCCAGCTCACCGAATGGCGGGAGGAGCACCGGGGAGCTGTTTTTT.

The chain joins TRBV6-2 or TRBV6-3 to TRBJ1-5; D unresolved. This CDR3 contains 11 residues. Germline V gene sequence: CDR1 MNHEY, CDR2 SVGEGT. Between the trimmed V and J ends, which lost 2 bases and 12 bases, there was a span of 8 bases. The CDR3 spells CASSYAGSQHF. As DNA, the CDR3 is TGTGCCAGCAGTTACGCGGGAAGCCAGCATTTT.

This sequence joins TRBV18 and TRBJ2-2; TRBD2 agrees at 10 bases. This CDR3 comprises 16 residues. Germline CDR1 reads KGHSH; CDR2 reads LQKENI. V lost 5 bases, J lost 1 base, and 4 bases stayed unmatched. The CDR3 sequence: CASSSRTSGNTGELFF. CDR3 nucleotides: TGTGCCAGCTCATCAAGGACTAGCGGGAACACCGGGGAGCTGTTTTTT.

This sequence joins TRBV9 and TRBJ1-1; weak D call: TRBD1 (6 bases). The V gene's germline CDR1 is SGDLS and CDR2 YYNGEE. The CDR3 is 17 residues long. Trimming removed 0 bases from V and 2 bases from J, with 17 bases in between. The CDR3 protein is CASSVAAGGRGNTEAFF. CDR3 DNA: TGTGCCAGCAGCGTAGCGGCGGGGGGCAGGGGAAACACTGAAGCTTTCTTT. Full variable domain (rest looked up from reference TRBV9 and TRBJ1-1): DSGVTQTPKHLITATGQRVTLRCSPRSGDLSVYWYQQSLDQGLQFLIQYYNGEERAKGNILERFSAQQFPDLHSELNLSSLELGDSALYFCASSVAAGGRGNTEAFFGQGTRLTVV.

The genes are TRBV13 and TRBJ1-1, with D maybe TRBD1 (6 bases). The length of the CDR3 is 14 residues. CDR1 is PRHDT, CDR2 FYEKMQ, per germline (reference sequence). V was clipped by 5 bases and J by 8 bases, with 18 bases between them. CDR3 sequence (DNA): TGTGCCAGCAGCGGATACAGGGAGAGGTCCGAAGCTTTCTTT. Translation: CASSGYRERSEAFF.

This sequence joins TRBV25-1 and TRBJ2-7; 9 nucleotides align to TRBD1. CDR1 and CDR2 from the germline V gene are MGHDK and SYGVNS. This CDR3 contains 15 residues. The V gene end was trimmed by 4 bases and the J gene end by 5 bases; junction bases not matched to a gene: 9. The CDR3 DNA sequence: TGTGCCAGCAGTGGGAGAGCACGGACAGGGGACGAGCAGTACTTC. It specifies CASSGRARTGDEQYF.

The chain uses TRBV29-1 and TRBJ1-3; D might be TRBD1 (6 bases). Deletions cut 5 bases from V and 1 base from J, with 12 bases between. The CDR3 has 14 amino acids. CDR1 and CDR2 from the germline V gene are SQVTM and ANQGSEA. The CDR3 here is CSVTGTISGNTIYF. CDR3 bases: TGCAGCGTTACAGGGACCATTTCTGGAAACACCATATATTTT.

This clone has only a few counts. CDR3 sequence: CASSNPGQGATGELFF. CDR3 coding DNA: TGTGCCAGCAGTAACCCGGGACAGGGTGCCACCGGGGAGCTGTTTTTT. This chain connects TRBV6-2 or TRBV6-3 to TRBJ2-2, with 9 bases fitting TRBD1. V trimming: 5 bases; J trimming: 4 bases; junction bases outside the gene matches: 8. This CDR3 has 16 residues. Germline V gene data show CDR1 as MNHEY and CDR2 as SVGEGT.

This clone appeared once. This sequence joins TRBV24-1 and TRBJ2-5; TRBD2 matches 7 bases. The CDR3 runs to 16 residues. Germline CDR1 is KGHDR and CDR2 is SFDVKD. J gave up 2 bases and V 3 bases, and 8 bases lay outside the gene matches. This chain's CDR3 is CATSDPTGGVQETQYF. For the CDR3, the DNA is TGTGCCACCAGTGATCCCACTGGGGGGGTACAAGAGACCCAGTACTTC.

This clone has just a few counts. The chain employs TRBV4-1 and TRBJ2-7; D perhaps matches TRBD1 (5 bases). Trimming left V 4 bases short and J 3 bases short, with 19 bases between. There are 16 residues in the CDR3. In germline, CDR1 is MGHRA, CDR2 YSYEKL. For the CDR3, the DNA is TGCGCCAGCAGCCTCGGACACGCCTTTAACCTCTACGAGCAGTACTTC. Its translation: CASSLGHAFNLYEQYF.

Here the CDR3 reads CASRPDLDRGNTEAFF. CDR3 sequence (DNA): TGTGCCAGCAGACCTGATTTGGACAGGGGGAACACTGAAGCTTTCTTT. This sequence joins TRBV7-9 and TRBJ1-1, with 9 bases fitting TRBD1. The ends lost 6 bases at V and 1 base at J; junction bases unmatched: 9. This CDR3 comprises 16 residues. CDR1 and CDR2 (germline): SEHNR, FQNEAQ (reference sequence).

V gene TRBV27 combines with J gene TRBJ1-3; D is undetermined. Trimming left V 5 bases short and J 0 bases short, with 8 bases between. The CDR3 length is 14 residues. CDR1 MNHEY and CDR2 SMNVEV come from the germline V gene (reference sequence). The CDR3 DNA reads TGTGCCAGCAGTGGAGCGCTCTCTGGAAACACCATATATTTT. This encodes CASSGALSGNTIYF.

In its sample, this clone was seen once. The rearrangement uses TRBV18 and TRBJ1-5; D perhaps matches TRBD1 (6 bases). The CDR3 consists of 16 residues. CDR1 and CDR2 from the germline V gene are KGHSH and LQKENI. The V end lost 1 base, the J end lost 5 bases, and 15 bases lay between the germline ends. This CDR3 is CASSPQDSQTHQPQHF. As DNA, the CDR3 is TGTGCCAGCTCACCACAGGACAGTCAAACTCATCAGCCCCAGCATTTT.

This clone was counted a few times. The chain recombines TRBV27 with TRBJ2-1, with 12 bases aligning to TRBD2. There are 17 residues in the CDR3. Trimming at V came to 5 bases and at J to 8 bases, leaving 13 bases not matched to a gene. Germline V CDR1 and CDR2: MNHEY, SMNVEV (reference sequence). The CDR3 nucleotides are TGTGCCAGCAGTCCGCAATTAACTAGCGGGAGGCCATATGAGCAGTTCTTC. Protein product: CASSPQLTSGRPYEQFF.

At least ten counts were recorded for this clone. The chain employs TRBV27 and TRBJ2-3, with 7 positions matching TRBD1. Trimming at V came to 6 bases and at J to 0 bases, leaving 12 bases not matched to a gene. CDR3 length: 17 residues. The germline V gene encodes CDR1 MNHEY and CDR2 SMNVEV (reference sequence). In DNA, the CDR3 is TGTGCCAGCAGAAGGGGCAGGGGACAGATTAGCACAGATACGCAGTATTTT. Residues: CASRRGRGQISTDTQYF.

This chain joins TRBV11-2 and TRBJ2-1; 10 nucleotides line up with TRBD2. This CDR3 has 15 amino acids. V was pared by 6 bases and J by 8 bases, with 10 bases of the junction left unmatched. Per germline, CDR1 SGHAT and CDR2 FQNNGV. The CDR3 loop is CASSRSLAGVDEQFF. CDR3 DNA: TGTGCCAGCAGTCGGAGTCTAGCGGGAGTGGATGAGCAGTTCTTC. Supplemented by reference TRBV11-2 and TRBJ2-1, the full variable domain reads EAGVAQSPRYKIIEKRQSVAFWCNPISGHATLYWYQQILGQGPKLLIQFQNNGVVDDSQLPKDRFSAERLKGVDSTLKIQPAKLEDSAVYLCASSRSLAGVDEQFFGPGTRLTVL.

The chain has TRBV27 and TRBJ2-7, with 8 bases lining up with TRBD1. V gave up 3 bases and J gave up 4 bases; unmatched junction bases: 14. Germline V gene sequence: CDR1 MNHEY, CDR2 SMNVEV (reference sequence). The CDR3 has 17 amino acids. The CDR3 sequence is CASSLVGQGVGGYEQYF. Here the CDR3 DNA reads TGTGCCAGCAGTTTGGTCGGACAGGGCGTCGGGGGATACGAGCAGTACTTC.

The chain combines TRBV2 with TRBJ2-6, with TRBD2 matching 9 bases. V was pared by 7 bases and J by 3 bases, with 10 bases of the junction left unmatched. Germline assignment: CDR1 SNHLY and CDR2 FYNNEI. The CDR3 length is 17 residues. CDR3 protein: CASIPEVAGVGANVLTF. For the CDR3, the DNA is TGTGCCAGCATTCCGGAGGTAGCGGGAGTTGGGGCCAACGTCCTGACTTTC.

The chain is built from TRBV19 and TRBJ2-3; D perhaps matches TRBD2 (5 bases). The CDR3 contains 15 residues. The germline V gene has CDR1 LNHDA and CDR2 SQIVND (reference sequence). V was trimmed by 6 bases and J by 4 bases, leaving 17 bases between them. The DNA of the CDR3 is TGTGCCAGTAGCCTAACCGGGATTTGGCCAGATACGCAGTATTTT. The encoded protein is CASSLTGIWPDTQYF.